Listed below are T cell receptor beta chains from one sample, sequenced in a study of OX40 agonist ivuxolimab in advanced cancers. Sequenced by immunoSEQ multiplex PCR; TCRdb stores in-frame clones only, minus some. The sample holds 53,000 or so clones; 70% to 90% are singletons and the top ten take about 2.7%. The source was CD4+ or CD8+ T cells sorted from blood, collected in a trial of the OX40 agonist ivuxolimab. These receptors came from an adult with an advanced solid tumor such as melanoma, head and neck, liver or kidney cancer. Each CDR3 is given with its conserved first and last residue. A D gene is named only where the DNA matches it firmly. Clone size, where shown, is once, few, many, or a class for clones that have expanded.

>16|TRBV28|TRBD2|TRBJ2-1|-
CASSSSGRPNYNEQFF
TGTGCCAGCTCGAGTAGCGGGAGACCCAACTACAATGAGCAGTTCTTC
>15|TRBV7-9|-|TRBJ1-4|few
CASSLVETANEKLFF
TGTGCCAGCAGCTTAGTCGAGACAGCTAATGAAAAACTGTTTTTT
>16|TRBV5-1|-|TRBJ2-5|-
CASSSLYQAGRETQYF
TGCGCCAGCAGCTCTCTATACCAGGCCGGGCGGGAGACCCAGTACTTC
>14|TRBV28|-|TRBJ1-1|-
CASSLVLASTEAFF
TGTGCCAGCAGTTTGGTTCTGGCTAGCACTGAAGCTTTCTTT
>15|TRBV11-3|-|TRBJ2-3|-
CASSKDWGRTDTQYF
TGTGCCAGCAGCAAAGACTGGGGCCGGACAGATACGCAGTATTTT
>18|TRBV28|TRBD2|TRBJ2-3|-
CASSASPAVAGGTDTQYF
TGTGCCAGCAGTGCTAGCCCGGCAGTAGCGGGTGGCACAGATACGCAGTATTTT
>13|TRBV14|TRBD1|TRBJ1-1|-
CASSQTGDTEAFF
TGTGCCAGCAGCCAGACAGGGGACACTGAAGCTTTCTTT
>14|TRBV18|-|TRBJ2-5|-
CASSRGASPETQYF
TGTGCCAGCTCCCGAGGGGCATCCCCAGAGACCCAGTACTTC
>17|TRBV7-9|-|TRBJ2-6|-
CASSLESRGTGANVLTF
TGTGCCAGCAGCTTAGAGTCACGGGGGACCGGGGCCAACGTCCTGACTTTC
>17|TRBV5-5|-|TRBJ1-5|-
CASSFTQDVGGNQPQHF
TGTGCCAGCAGCTTTACGCAGGACGTTGGTGGCAATCAGCCCCAGCATTTT
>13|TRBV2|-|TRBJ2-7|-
CASSRGGGYEQYF
TGTGCCAGCAGCAGAGGAGGGGGGTACGAGCAGTACTTC
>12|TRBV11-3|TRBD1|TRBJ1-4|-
CASSNRGEKLFF
TGTGCCAGCAGCAACAGGGGGGAAAAACTGTTTTTT
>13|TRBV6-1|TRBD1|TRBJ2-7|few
CATDRGRSYEQYF
TGTGCCACCGACAGGGGCCGCTCCTACGAGCAGTACTTC
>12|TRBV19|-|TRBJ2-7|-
CASSPQGYEQYF
TGTGCCAGTAGCCCACAGGGCTACGAGCAGTACTTC
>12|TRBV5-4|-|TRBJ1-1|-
CASSFGNTEAFF
TGTGCCAGCAGCTTTGGGAACACTGAAGCTTTCTTT
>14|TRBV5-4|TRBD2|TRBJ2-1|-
CASSLVSGGDEQFF
TGTGCCAGCAGCTTGGTTTCCGGGGGGGATGAGCAGTTCTTC
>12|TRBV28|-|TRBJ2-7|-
CASTTMAYEQYF
TGTGCCAGCACCACCATGGCCTACGAGCAGTACTTC
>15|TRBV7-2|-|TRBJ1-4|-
CASSLGTATNEKLFF
TGTGCCAGCAGCTTAGGAACGGCAACTAATGAAAAACTGTTTTTT
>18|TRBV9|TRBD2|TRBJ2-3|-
CASSGVLAGAHSTDTQYF
TGTGCCAGCAGCGGGGTACTAGCGGGGGCCCACAGCACAGATACGCAGTATTTT
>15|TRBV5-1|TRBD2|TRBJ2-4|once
CASSSTSGGVSFQYF
TGCGCCAGCAGTTCTACTAGCGGGGGCGTAAGTTTTCAGTACTTC
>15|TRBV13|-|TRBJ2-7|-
CASSPGRGRAYEQYF
TGTGCCAGCAGCCCAGGCAGGGGTCGGGCTTACGAGCAGTACTTC
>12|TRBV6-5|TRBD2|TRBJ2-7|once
CASSGTRGEQYF
TGTGCCAGCAGCGGGACTAGAGGAGAGCAGTACTTC